These 4 T cell receptor beta chains came from one sample sequenced in a study of blood T cells in healthy people across ages. Primers used in a second PCR of about 6 to 12 cycles were a sample-barcoded 5' primer and a J-beta primer mix. Using its own MiXCR run on the 5' RACE reads, TCRdb lists one record per CDR3 protein. In the table there are 1,500,000 or so distinct CDR3 sequences, about 45% of which are singletons. Sequencing was carried out using blood. The receptors originated from a woman under 30 in good health.

This clonotype was detected ten times or more. The chain carries TRBV5-1 and TRBJ2-7, with D possibly being TRBD1 (5 bases). The CDR3 sequence is 16 residues long. The germline CDR1 and CDR2 sequences are SGHRS and YFSETQ. Trimming took 3 bases from V and 0 from J, leaving 16 bases between them. The CDR3 nucleotides read TGCGCCAGCAGCTCCATGGGGCAGGGATACTCCTACGAGCAGTACTTC. This codes for CASSSMGQGYSYEQYF.

This chain links TRBV28 with TRBJ2-5; D might be TRBD2 (6 bases). V was cut by 4 bases and J by 9 bases, with 18 bases left in between. The CDR3 consists of 14 residues. From germline, CDR1 is MDHEN and CDR2 SYDVKM. The CDR3 coding sequence is TGTGCCAGCAGTTCACCCTCTTTGGGAGGAGCCCAGTACTTC. Protein: CASSSPSLGGAQYF.

The rearrangement uses TRBV29-1 and TRBJ2-1; D is unresolved. Germline V gene data show CDR1 as SQVTM and CDR2 as ANQGSEA. The CDR3 length is 16 residues. The V end lost 0 bases, the J end lost 4 bases, and 16 bases lay between the germline ends. In DNA, the CDR3 is TGCAGCGTTGAAGAAGGAGCCAGGTATAATTACAATGAGCAGTTCTTC. As protein: CSVEEGARYNYNEQFF.

This clonotype was seen a handful of times. The chain carries TRBV2 and TRBJ1-1, with D maybe TRBD1 (6 bases). The CDR3 covers 13 residues. CDR1 and CDR2 from the germline V gene are SNHLY and FYNNEI. V lost 9 bases and J 1 base, leaving 12 bases between the germline ends. The CDR3 nucleotides read TGTGCCAGGAGTCTACAGGGGAACACTGAAGCTTTCTTT. Protein sequence: CARSLQGNTEAFF. Variable domain in full (rest from reference TRBV2 and TRBJ1-1): EPEVTQTPSHQVTQMGQEVILRCVPISNHLYFYWYRQILGQKVEFLVSFYNNEISEKSEIFDDQFSVERPDGSNFTLKIRSTKLEDSAMYFCARSLQGNTEAFFGQGTRLTVV.